The TCR beta chain under discussion was sequenced for a study of post-analysis software for immune sequencing data. Across the whole study: Relapsing-remitting, secondary progressive and progressive-relapsing forms made up the multiple sclerosis disease courses. The study, taken as a whole, reports: Patients with multiple sclerosis recorded significantly lower normalized Chao1 diversity than controls, the study found. Roughly five TRBV segments, including TRBV5-6, TRBV5-1 and TRBV20-1, were more frequent in patients than controls. Same-batch preparations were strongly co-clustered by F measure.

With respect to this clonotype: What it binds is not known.

cDNA libraries of TCR beta carried unique molecular identifiers. The T cell input of roughly 0.95 to 10 million gave approximately 460,000 cDNA molecules. TCRdb itself ran the PCR reads through MiXCR, one entry per CDR3 protein. The sample lists 750,000 to 900,000 distinct CDR3 sequences, 46% occurring once. Trimming stripped 1 base from V and 0 bases from J, with 12 bases between. CDR1 and CDR2 from the germline V gene are SGHVS and FQNEAQ. The CDR3 is 17 amino acids. This chain joins TRBV7-8 and TRBJ2-2; unclear D gene. The source is a girl under 18 with multiple sclerosis. Sequencing was done on a sample of blood. CDR3 sequence (DNA): TGTGCCAGCAGCTTAGAAAAAACGGACCCGAACACCGGGGAGCTGTTTTTT. It is translated as CASSLEKTDPNTGELFF.